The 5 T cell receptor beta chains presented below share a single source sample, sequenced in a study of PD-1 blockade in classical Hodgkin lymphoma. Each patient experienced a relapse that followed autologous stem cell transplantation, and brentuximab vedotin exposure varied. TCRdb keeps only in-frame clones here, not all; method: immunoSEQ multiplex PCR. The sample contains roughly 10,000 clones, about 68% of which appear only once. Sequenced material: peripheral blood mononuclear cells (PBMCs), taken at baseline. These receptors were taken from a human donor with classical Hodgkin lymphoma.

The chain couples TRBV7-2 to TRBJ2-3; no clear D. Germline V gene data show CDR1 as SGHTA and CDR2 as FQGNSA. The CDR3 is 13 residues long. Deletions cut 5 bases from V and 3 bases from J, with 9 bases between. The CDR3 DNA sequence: TGTGCCAGCAGCCCATACTTAACAGATACGCAGTATTTT. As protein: CASSPYLTDTQYF.

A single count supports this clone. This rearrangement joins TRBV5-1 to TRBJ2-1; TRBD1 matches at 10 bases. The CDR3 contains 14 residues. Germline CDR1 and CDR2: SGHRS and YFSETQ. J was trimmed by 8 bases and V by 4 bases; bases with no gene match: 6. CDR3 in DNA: TGCGCCAGCAGCCAGGGACAGGGGTTAGATGAGCAGTTCTTC. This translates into CASSQGQGLDEQFF.

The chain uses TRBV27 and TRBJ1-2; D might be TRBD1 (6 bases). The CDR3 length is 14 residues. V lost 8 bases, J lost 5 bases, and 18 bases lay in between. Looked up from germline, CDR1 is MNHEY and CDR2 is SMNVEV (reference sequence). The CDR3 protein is CASGRAGAGYGYTF. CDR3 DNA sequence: TGTGCCAGCGGTCGGGCGGGGGCAGGGTATGGCTACACCTTC.

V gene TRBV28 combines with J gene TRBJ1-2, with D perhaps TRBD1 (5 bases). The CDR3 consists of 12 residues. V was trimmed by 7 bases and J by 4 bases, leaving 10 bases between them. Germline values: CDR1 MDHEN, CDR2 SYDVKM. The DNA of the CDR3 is TGTGCCAGCAAGGGGCTTCTCTATGGCTACACCTTC. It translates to CASKGLLYGYTF.

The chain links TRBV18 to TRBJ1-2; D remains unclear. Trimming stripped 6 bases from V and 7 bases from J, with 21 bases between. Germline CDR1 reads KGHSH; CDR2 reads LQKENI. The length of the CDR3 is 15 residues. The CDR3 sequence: CASSSGVLGPLGYTF. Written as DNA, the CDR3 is TGTGCCAGCTCCTCTGGGGTCCTCGGGCCCCTTGGCTACACCTTC.